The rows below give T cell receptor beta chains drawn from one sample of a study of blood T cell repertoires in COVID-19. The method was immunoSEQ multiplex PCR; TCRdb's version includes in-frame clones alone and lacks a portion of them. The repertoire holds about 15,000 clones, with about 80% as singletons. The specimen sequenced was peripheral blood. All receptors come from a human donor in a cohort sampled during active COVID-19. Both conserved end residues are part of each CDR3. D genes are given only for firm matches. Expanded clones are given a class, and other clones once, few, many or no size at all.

CDR3aa: CATGGPEQYF; CDR3nt: TGTGCCACCGGGGGTCCCGAGCAGTACTTC; d_gene: NA; v_gene: TRBV10-3; abundance: NA; j_gene: TRBJ2-7
CDR3aa: CASSTWTGGLETQYF; CDR3nt: TGTGCCAGCAGCACCTGGACAGGGGGCTTGGAGACCCAGTACTTC; d_gene: TRBD1; v_gene: TRBV3-1/TRBV3-2; abundance: NA; j_gene: TRBJ2-5
CDR3aa: CASRPGGFADTQYF; CDR3nt: TGTGCCAGCAGGCCAGGCGGGTTCGCAGATACGCAGTATTTT; d_gene: NA; v_gene: TRBV28; abundance: NA; j_gene: TRBJ2-3
CDR3aa: CSVETWREQYF; CDR3nt: TGCAGCGTTGAAACGTGGCGGGAGCAGTACTTC; d_gene: NA; v_gene: TRBV29-1; abundance: NA; j_gene: TRBJ2-7
CDR3aa: CASSQVASAGEQYF; CDR3nt: TGTGCCAGCAGCCAAGTGGCTAGCGCTGGGGAGCAGTACTTC; d_gene: NA; v_gene: TRBV4-2; abundance: NA; j_gene: TRBJ2-7
CDR3aa: CASSPMGGWGASTDTQYF; CDR3nt: TGTGCCAGCAGCCCGATGGGAGGGTGGGGGGCTAGCACAGATACGCAGTATTTT; d_gene: NA; v_gene: TRBV5-6; abundance: NA; j_gene: TRBJ2-3
CDR3aa: CASSFRASTDTQYF; CDR3nt: TGTGCCAGCAGCTTCAGGGCAAGCACAGATACGCAGTATTTT; d_gene: NA; v_gene: TRBV13; abundance: NA; j_gene: TRBJ2-3
CDR3aa: CASSYRGLVDEQYF; CDR3nt: TGTGCCAGCAGTTACAGGGGGCTGGTGGACGAGCAGTACTTC; d_gene: TRBD1; v_gene: TRBV2; abundance: NA; j_gene: TRBJ2-7
CDR3aa: CASSRTGLAGTGELFF; CDR3nt: TGTGCCAGCAGTCGAACGGGACTAGCGGGAACCGGGGAGCTGTTTTTT; d_gene: TRBD2; v_gene: TRBV11-2; abundance: few; j_gene: TRBJ2-2
CDR3aa: CASSSSPGTAEEQYF; CDR3nt: TGTGCCAGCAGCTCCAGTCCCGGGACAGCGGAAGAGCAGTACTTC; d_gene: TRBD1; v_gene: TRBV11-3; abundance: NA; j_gene: TRBJ2-7
CDR3aa: CASSDPRTGENEKLFF; CDR3nt: TGTGCCAGCAGTGATCCCCGGACAGGGGAGAATGAAAAACTGTTTTTT; d_gene: TRBD1; v_gene: TRBV25-1; abundance: NA; j_gene: TRBJ1-4
CDR3aa: CASSFQRTGLWHTEAFF; CDR3nt: TGTGCCAGCAGCTTCCAACGGACAGGGCTTTGGCACACTGAAGCTTTCTTT; d_gene: NA; v_gene: TRBV21-1; abundance: NA; j_gene: TRBJ1-1
CDR3aa: CASKGGGEAFF; CDR3nt: TGTGCCAGCAAGGGCGGGGGTGAAGCTTTCTTT; d_gene: NA; v_gene: TRBV6-4; abundance: NA; j_gene: TRBJ1-1
CDR3aa: CASSVTGNYEQYF; CDR3nt: TGTGCCAGCAGCGTCACAGGGAACTACGAGCAGTACTTC; d_gene: NA; v_gene: TRBV7-9; abundance: NA; j_gene: TRBJ2-7
CDR3aa: CASSQATGLYGYTF; CDR3nt: TGTGCCAGCAGCCAAGCTACAGGGCTCTATGGCTACACCTTC; d_gene: NA; v_gene: TRBV3-1/TRBV3-2; abundance: NA; j_gene: TRBJ1-2
CDR3aa: CASREGAGNQPQHF; CDR3nt: TGTGCCAGCAGAGAGGGGGCGGGCAATCAGCCCCAGCATTTT; d_gene: TRBD1; v_gene: TRBV6-5; abundance: NA; j_gene: TRBJ1-5
CDR3aa: CASSYSSGGNTEAFF; CDR3nt: TGTGCCAGCAGTTACTCGTCAGGGGGGAACACTGAAGCTTTCTTT; d_gene: TRBD1; v_gene: TRBV6-5; abundance: once; j_gene: TRBJ1-1
CDR3aa: CAISVGVRTDTQYF; CDR3nt: TGTGCCATCAGTGTAGGGGTCCGCACAGATACGCAGTATTTT; d_gene: NA; v_gene: TRBV10-3; abundance: NA; j_gene: TRBJ2-3
CDR3aa: CASSLGGSYEQYF; CDR3nt: TGTGCCAGCAGTTTAGGCGGGTCCTACGAGCAGTACTTC; d_gene: NA; v_gene: TRBV28; abundance: NA; j_gene: TRBJ2-7
CDR3aa: CASSGPSGGNQPQHF; CDR3nt: TGTGCCAGCAGTGGACCCTCGGGGGGCAATCAGCCCCAGCATTTT; d_gene: NA; v_gene: TRBV6-2/TRBV6-3; abundance: NA; j_gene: TRBJ1-5
CDR3aa: CASSESIRGYNEQFF; CDR3nt: TGTGCCAGCAGCGAGAGCATTCGAGGGTACAATGAGCAGTTCTTC; d_gene: NA; v_gene: TRBV6-5; abundance: NA; j_gene: TRBJ2-1
CDR3aa: CASSLPRASGRGYEQFF; CDR3nt: TGTGCCAGCAGTTTACCCCGGGCTAGCGGGAGGGGTTACGAGCAGTTCTTC; d_gene: TRBD2; v_gene: TRBV28; abundance: NA; j_gene: TRBJ2-1
CDR3aa: CASSTQPTYEQYF; CDR3nt: TGTGCCAGCAGCACCCAACCTACCTACGAGCAGTACTTC; d_gene: NA; v_gene: TRBV28; abundance: NA; j_gene: TRBJ2-7
CDR3aa: CASSRTGGTEAFF; CDR3nt: TGTGCCAGCAGCCGAACAGGGGGAACTGAAGCTTTCTTT; d_gene: TRBD1; v_gene: TRBV11-3; abundance: NA; j_gene: TRBJ1-1
CDR3aa: CASWGGSYEQYF; CDR3nt: TGTGCCAGCTGGGGAGGCTCCTACGAGCAGTACTTC; d_gene: NA; v_gene: TRBV28; abundance: NA; j_gene: TRBJ2-7
CDR3aa: CASSRSAGTNTGELFF; CDR3nt: TGTGCCAGCAGCCGTAGTGCAGGGACGAACACCGGGGAGCTGTTTTTT; d_gene: NA; v_gene: TRBV7-2; abundance: NA; j_gene: TRBJ2-2
CDR3aa: CASSLADGGEETQYF; CDR3nt: TGTGCCAGCAGCTTAGCGGACGGGGGGGAGGAGACCCAGTACTTC; d_gene: TRBD2; v_gene: TRBV7-9; abundance: NA; j_gene: TRBJ2-5
CDR3aa: CASRRDRFEPQHF; CDR3nt: TGTGCCAGCCGCCGGGACAGGTTCGAGCCCCAGCATTTT; d_gene: TRBD1; v_gene: TRBV18; abundance: NA; j_gene: TRBJ1-5
CDR3aa: CATSRTSGFQETQYF; CDR3nt: TGTGCCACCAGCAGGACTAGCGGATTTCAAGAGACCCAGTACTTC; d_gene: TRBD2; v_gene: TRBV15; abundance: once; j_gene: TRBJ2-5
CDR3aa: CASCPSGGGYNEQFF; CDR3nt: TGTGCCAGTTGTCCCAGCGGGGGGGGCTACAATGAGCAGTTCTTC; d_gene: TRBD2; v_gene: TRBV6-5; abundance: NA; j_gene: TRBJ2-1
CDR3aa: CAISPGGWSDTQYF; CDR3nt: TGTGCCATCAGCCCGGGGGGCTGGTCAGATACGCAGTATTTT; d_gene: NA; v_gene: TRBV10-3; abundance: NA; j_gene: TRBJ2-3
CDR3aa: CASSFRDRPNGANF; CDR3nt: TGCGCCAGCAGCTTCCGGGACAGGCCAAATGGGGCGAATTTT; d_gene: TRBD1; v_gene: TRBV5-1; abundance: NA; j_gene: TRBJ2-3
CDR3aa: CASTRGRNMNTEAFF; CDR3nt: TGTGCCAGCACCAGGGGGCGGAATATGAACACTGAAGCTTTCTTT; d_gene: TRBD1; v_gene: TRBV6-5; abundance: NA; j_gene: TRBJ1-1
CDR3aa: CASSLVPGSYNEQFF; CDR3nt: TGTGCCAGCAGCTTAGTCCCAGGGTCCTACAATGAGCAGTTCTTC; d_gene: NA; v_gene: TRBV11-3; abundance: NA; j_gene: TRBJ2-1
CDR3aa: CASTHTGEGYEQYF; CDR3nt: TGTGCCAGCACCCATACGGGTGAGGGCTACGAGCAGTACTTC; d_gene: NA; v_gene: TRBV28; abundance: NA; j_gene: TRBJ2-7
CDR3aa: CSFDRGDSTDTQYF; CDR3nt: TGCAGCTTCGACCGGGGAGACAGCACAGATACGCAGTATTTT; d_gene: NA; v_gene: TRBV29-1; abundance: NA; j_gene: TRBJ2-3
CDR3aa: CASSQRLAGGGNEQFF; CDR3nt: TGTGCCAGCAGCCAAAGACTAGCGGGAGGGGGTAATGAGCAGTTCTTC; d_gene: TRBD2; v_gene: TRBV4-2; abundance: NA; j_gene: TRBJ2-1
CDR3aa: CASRPAAGANNEQFF; CDR3nt: TGTGCCAGCAGACCAGCAGCGGGGGCAAACAATGAGCAGTTCTTC; d_gene: TRBD2; v_gene: TRBV7-2; abundance: NA; j_gene: TRBJ2-1
CDR3aa: CASSLRGGSYNEQFF; CDR3nt: TGTGCCAGCAGCTTGCGGGGGGGCTCCTACAATGAGCAGTTCTTC; d_gene: TRBD2; v_gene: TRBV5-4; abundance: NA; j_gene: TRBJ2-1
CDR3aa: CASNWQGGTGELFF; CDR3nt: TGCGCCAGCAACTGGCAGGGTGGCACCGGGGAGCTGTTTTTT; d_gene: NA; v_gene: TRBV10-1; abundance: NA; j_gene: TRBJ2-2
CDR3aa: CASSPPGLYGRELFF; CDR3nt: TGTGCCAGCTCACCACCAGGACTCTACGGGCGGGAGCTGTTTTTT; d_gene: NA; v_gene: TRBV18; abundance: NA; j_gene: TRBJ2-2
CDR3aa: CASSSDRGTDTQYF; CDR3nt: TGTGCCAGCAGCTCCGACAGGGGCACAGATACGCAGTATTTT; d_gene: TRBD1; v_gene: TRBV7-3; abundance: NA; j_gene: TRBJ2-3
CDR3aa: CASSPTPGRSSYEQYF; CDR3nt: TGTGCCAGCAGCCCAACCCCGGGGAGGAGCTCCTACGAGCAGTACTTC; d_gene: NA; v_gene: TRBV6-2/TRBV6-3; abundance: NA; j_gene: TRBJ2-7
CDR3aa: CASSYLGQARREQYF; CDR3nt: TGTGCCAGCAGTTATTTGGGACAGGCGCGGCGGGAGCAGTACTTC; d_gene: TRBD1; v_gene: TRBV6-5; abundance: NA; j_gene: TRBJ2-7
CDR3aa: CASSPSGGAGGDEQYF; CDR3nt: TGTGCCAGCAGCCCGTCGGGAGGTGCGGGAGGAGACGAGCAGTACTTC; d_gene: TRBD2; v_gene: TRBV3-1/TRBV3-2; abundance: once; j_gene: TRBJ2-7
CDR3aa: CASSGRLGGYEQYF; CDR3nt: TGTGCCAGCAGCGGACGGCTGGGAGGCTACGAGCAGTACTTC; d_gene: NA; v_gene: TRBV7-2; abundance: NA; j_gene: TRBJ2-7
CDR3aa: CASSTRDSQETQYF; CDR3nt: TGTGCCAGCAGTACCCGGGACTCACAAGAGACCCAGTACTTC; d_gene: NA; v_gene: TRBV27; abundance: few; j_gene: TRBJ2-5
CDR3aa: CASSGVKRGSETQYF; CDR3nt: TGTGCCAGCAGCGGGGTGAAGCGGGGTTCGGAGACCCAGTACTTC; d_gene: TRBD2; v_gene: TRBV5-6; abundance: once; j_gene: TRBJ2-5
CDR3aa: CASSQGLAGGDIQYF; CDR3nt: TGCGCCAGCAGCCAGGGACTAGCGGGAGGAGACATTCAGTACTTC; d_gene: TRBD2; v_gene: TRBV5-1; abundance: NA; j_gene: TRBJ2-4
CDR3aa: CASGFEGGYGYTF; CDR3nt: TGTGCTAGTGGTTTTGAAGGGGGCTATGGCTACACCTTC; d_gene: NA; v_gene: TRBV12-5; abundance: few; j_gene: TRBJ1-2
CDR3aa: CASSTSVSSYNEQFF; CDR3nt: TGCGCCAGCAGCACTAGCGTTAGCTCCTACAATGAGCAGTTCTTC; d_gene: TRBD2; v_gene: TRBV5-1; abundance: NA; j_gene: TRBJ2-1
CDR3aa: CASSDSGLGSWQPQHF; CDR3nt: TGTGCCAGCAGTGATTCGGGATTAGGGTCTTGGCAGCCCCAGCATTTT; d_gene: NA; v_gene: TRBV6-1; abundance: once; j_gene: TRBJ1-5
CDR3aa: CASSSGMGYEQYF; CDR3nt: TGTGCCAGCAGCTCCGGGATGGGTTACGAGCAGTACTTC; d_gene: NA; v_gene: TRBV7-2; abundance: NA; j_gene: TRBJ2-7